The rows below give T cell receptor beta chains drawn from one sample of a study of T cells after yellow fever vaccination. One entry per CDR3 protein, called by TCRdb with MiXCR from the 5' RACE reads. The sample contains 35,000 to 55,000 distinct CDR3 sequences, 6% to 7% of which appear only once. Source: PBMCs, either bulk or a sorted T-cell subset (CD4+, CD8+, memory, or dextramer-sorted; not recorded which), taken 45 days after the yellow fever booster vaccination. Receptors originate from a man aged 25-45 years who received the YFV17D yellow fever vaccine. Both conserved end residues are part of each CDR3. D genes are given only for firm matches. Rows may omit the clone size; those that give it use once, few, many or a size class.

TRBD2,TRBJ2-7,TRBV30,12,many,TGTGCCTGGAGGGGGACTAGGAGGGAGCAGTACTTC,CAWRGTRREQYF
TRBD1,TRBJ1-4,TRBV7-2,15,many,TGTGCCAGCAGCTTAGGGGGACAGGGTTTTGAAAAACTGTTTTTT,CASSLGGQGFEKLFF
-,TRBJ1-1,TRBV12-3/TRBV12-4,13,many,TGTGCCAGCACCCTGAGGGGGGGAGCTGAAGCTTTCTTT,CASTLRGGAEAFF
TRBD1,TRBJ2-1,TRBV5-8,16,many,TGTGCCAGCAGCGCCAGGACAGGGGTATCGATTGGTGAGCAGTTCTTC,CASSARTGVSIGEQFF
-,TRBJ1-1,TRBV29-1,11,few,TGCAGCGTTCCGGGAAGGACTGAAGCTTTCTTT,CSVPGRTEAFF
-,TRBJ1-5,TRBV6-2/TRBV6-3,15,many,TGTGCCAGCAGTCGCCAGGGGTTGCCCAATCAGCCCCAGCATTTT,CASSRQGLPNQPQHF
-,TRBJ2-7,TRBV12-3/TRBV12-4,13,many,TGTGCCAGCAGTTTAGCGGGCGGTTACGAGCAGTACTTC,CASSLAGGYEQYF
-,TRBJ2-7,TRBV19,14,-,TGTGCCAGTAGTGTTGCAGGGCCTTCCTACGAGCAGTACTTC,CASSVAGPSYEQYF
-,TRBJ2-2,TRBV7-6,14,-,-,CASSAGLPPGSCFF
-,TRBJ2-2,TRBV11-2,13,medium-sized,TGTGCCAGCAGCTTAGGGGAATGGGGGGAGCTGTTTTTT,CASSLGEWGELFF
-,TRBJ1-1,TRBV27,13,-,TGTGCCAGCGGAACAGGGAAGAGAGCTGAAGCTTTCTTT,CASGTGKRAEAFF
TRBD1,TRBJ2-3,TRBV29-1,14,many,TGCAGCGTGACCGGGACAGGGGGCCCGGATACGCAGTATTTT,CSVTGTGGPDTQYF
-,TRBJ2-5,TRBV20-1,14,-,TGCAGTGCCGAGTTCTCGCAGGGAGTAAAGACCCAGTACTTC,CSAEFSQGVKTQYF
-,TRBJ2-2,TRBV10-1,14,few,TGCGCCAGCAGGGCGGGTTCTAGCTCCGGGGAGCTGTTTTTT,CASRAGSSSGELFF
-,TRBJ2-1,TRBV19,15,few,TGTGCCAGTAGTATGCCCAATGGATTGTACAATGAGCAGTTCTTC,CASSMPNGLYNEQFF
TRBD1,TRBJ2-7,TRBV5-1,17,many,TGCGCCAGCCCGGGGACAGCACAATCCCTACTAACCTACGAGCAGTACTTC,CASPGTAQSLLTYEQYF
-,TRBJ1-6,TRBV6-5,16,many,TGTGCCAGCAGGGGGGGATGGGTGTCGTATTCGGGACCCCTCCACTTT,CASRGGWVSYSGPLHF
-,TRBJ2-2,TRBV12-3/TRBV12-4,12,many,TGTGCCAGCGTGGGGGGGCCCGGGGAGCTGTTTTTT,CASVGGPGELFF
TRBD2,TRBJ2-7,TRBV28,15,-,TGTGCCAGCAGTTCCCCCCGGGAGGTGGGCTACGAGCAGTACTTC,CASSSPREVGYEQYF
-,TRBJ2-6,TRBV30,13,few,TGTGCCTGCACCCTCTCTGGGGCCAACGTCCTGACTTTC,CACTLSGANVLTF
-,TRBJ2-7,TRBV5-5,13,many,TGTGCCAGCAGCTCCCAGAGCTCCTACGAGCAGTACTTC,CASSSQSSYEQYF
TRBD2,TRBJ2-1,TRBV4-2,16,many,TGTGCCAGCAGCCAAGGAGGGACTAGCGGGAGGAAGGGGCAGTTCTTC,CASSQGGTSGRKGQFF
-,TRBJ2-3,TRBV20-1,17,-,TGCAGTGCTAGAGATCGAGGTGGTGGAGACCTTACAGATACGCAGTATTTT,CSARDRGGGDLTDTQYF
-,TRBJ2-5,TRBV5-1,13,-,TGCGCCAGCAGCCCAGGAGCCGGCGGGACCCAGTACTTC,CASSPGAGGTQYF
TRBD2,TRBJ2-5,TRBV7-9,13,-,TGTGCCAGCAGACTAGCGGGAGAGGAGACCCAGTACTTC,CASRLAGEETQYF
-,TRBJ2-3,TRBV5-1,16,many,TGCGCCAGCAGCTTGGTACCCCAGGCTAGCACAGATACGCAGTATTTT,CASSLVPQASTDTQYF
TRBD2,TRBJ2-3,TRBV18,15,many,TGTGCCAGCTCAGAACTACTAGCGAGCACAGATACGCAGTATTTT,CASSELLASTDTQYF
TRBD2,TRBJ2-1,TRBV10-3,19,many,TGTGCCATCAGTGAGTCGGGTTCTAGCGGAGCTAGGGGCTACAATGAGCAGTTCTTC,CAISESGSSGARGYNEQFF
TRBD2,TRBJ2-1,TRBV30,13,few,TGTGCCTGGAGCGCCCCGACTAGCCGTGAGCAGTTCTTC,CAWSAPTSREQFF
TRBD1,TRBJ1-5,TRBV2,14,few,TGTGCCAGCAGTCCGGGACAGGGGAGTCAGCCCCAGCATTTT,CASSPGQGSQPQHF
-,TRBJ1-6,TRBV12-3/TRBV12-4,12,-,TGTGCCAGCAGTTTACCGAATTCACCCCTCCACTTT,CASSLPNSPLHF
-,TRBJ2-1,TRBV6-6,13,few,TGTGCCAGCAGTTACTCGGAGGGAGGCGAGCAGTTCTTC,CASSYSEGGEQFF
-,TRBJ2-3,TRBV5-1,16,many,TGCGCCAGCAGCTTGGGGGCCGTGGCGGCCACAGATACGCAGTATTTT,CASSLGAVAATDTQYF
-,TRBJ1-5,TRBV20-1,13,medium-sized,TGCAGTGCTAGGGGACACTGGAACCAGCCCCAGCATTTT,CSARGHWNQPQHF
TRBD1,TRBJ2-2,TRBV14,14,many,TGTGCCAGCAGCCGACAGGGAGCCACCGGGGAGCTGTTTTTT,CASSRQGATGELFF
-,TRBJ1-2,TRBV3-1,14,-,TGTGCCAGCAGCGAAGGGGCGGGAGACTATGGCTACACCTTC,CASSEGAGDYGYTF
-,TRBJ2-5,TRBV29-1,14,medium-sized,TGCAGCGCCAAGCTTGGCACCAGGGTGGAGACCCAGTACTTC,CSAKLGTRVETQYF
-,TRBJ2-1,TRBV20-1,11,medium-sized,TGCAGTGGCAAGCGGTACAATGAGCAGTTCTTC,CSGKRYNEQFF
-,TRBJ2-7,TRBV15,13,many,TGTGCCACCAGCAGGGAGTGGGGCTACGAGCAGTACTTC,CATSREWGYEQYF
-,TRBJ1-2,TRBV28,12,-,TGTGCCAGCAGTTTATTGGGGGATGGCTACACCTTC,CASSLLGDGYTF
-,TRBJ2-5,TRBV29-1,14,many,TGCAGCGGTGAAACGACAGGCCAAGGAGAGACCCAGTACTTC,CSGETTGQGETQYF
-,TRBJ2-1,TRBV11-2,13,many,TGTGCCAGCAGCTTTCTCCGGCTCAATGAGCAGTTCTTC,CASSFLRLNEQFF
-,TRBJ2-1,TRBV7-2,17,many,TGTGCCAGCAGCTTAGCGCCCCAGGGGTTCAGGCCCAATGAGCAGTTCTTC,CASSLAPQGFRPNEQFF
-,TRBJ2-6,TRBV6-2/TRBV6-3,17,few,TGTGCCAGCAGTTCCTCGACATCTTCCTCTGGGGCCAACGTCCTGACTTTC,CASSSSTSSSGANVLTF
-,TRBJ1-4,TRBV20-1,14,many,TGCAGTGCTAGTCCTGGGGGGGTTTCTGAAAAACTGTTTTTT,CSASPGGVSEKLFF
-,TRBJ2-5,TRBV7-2,13,-,TGTGCCAGCAGCCGGGACACCCAAGAGACCCAGTACTTC,CASSRDTQETQYF
-,TRBJ2-7,TRBV5-1,14,-,TGCGCCAGCAGCTCCAGCGCGACACACTACGAGCAGTACTTC,CASSSSATHYEQYF
-,TRBJ2-7,TRBV5-1,14,-,TGCGCCAGCAACGAAGGGCCAGGGTCCTACGAGCAGTACTTC,CASNEGPGSYEQYF
TRBD1,TRBJ1-1,TRBV5-4,15,-,TGTGCCAGCAGCGCAGCGGACAGGGGTAACACTGAAGCTTTCTTT,CASSAADRGNTEAFF